What follows are 28 T cell receptor beta chains derived from one specimen sequenced in a study of blood T cell repertoires in COVID-19. Only in-frame clones appear in the TCRdb table, and some are missing; sequencing was by immunoSEQ multiplex PCR. The sample lists about 99,000 clones; around 88% were seen once. The sample comprised peripheral blood. Receptors originate from a man between 50 and 59 years old with COVID-19, enrolled during active disease.

This rearrangement joins TRBV28 to TRBJ2-1, with a weak D call TRBD2 (6 bases). The CDR3 is 17 residues long. The V gene lost 2 bases and the J gene lost 0 bases, with 14 bases spanning the gap. In germline, CDR1 is MDHEN, CDR2 SYDVKM. The CDR3 DNA reads TGTGCCAGCAGTTTAGGGAGGATGTTTGTCTCCTACAATGAGCAGTTCTTC. It yields the protein CASSLGRMFVSYNEQFF.

The V gene is TRBV19, the J gene TRBJ2-3, with D possibly matching TRBD2 (7 bases). Trimming left V 1 base short and J 0 bases short, with 11 bases between. The CDR3 sequence is 16 residues long. In germline, CDR1 is LNHDA, CDR2 SQIVND (reference sequence). Here the CDR3 reads CASSIGAGASTDTQYF. The CDR3 DNA reads TGTGCCAGTAGTATAGGGGCGGGGGCTAGCACAGATACGCAGTATTTT.

This chain joins TRBV7-9 and TRBJ1-2; D is unresolved. Between the trimmed V and J ends, which lost 1 base and 2 bases, there was a span of 8 bases. The CDR3 extends over 14 amino acids. Germline CDR1 is SEHNR and CDR2 is FQNEAQ (reference sequence). The CDR3 nucleotides read TGTGCCAGCAGCTTAGTTTCAGTGAACTATGGCTACACCTTC. It codes for CASSLVSVNYGYTF.

This clone was counted a few times. The chain joins TRBV5-6 to TRBJ1-2; D perhaps matches TRBD1 (5 bases). The V gene lost 4 bases and the J gene lost 8 bases, with 15 bases spanning the gap. The length of the CDR3 is 13 residues. CDR1 SGHDT and CDR2 YYEEEE come from the germline V gene. CDR3 bases: TGTGCCAGCAGCGCCGGGGGTGTGGAAGGCTACACCTTC. Translating it yields CASSAGGVEGYTF.

This clone was counted once. V usage is TRBV12-3 or TRBV12-4 and J usage is TRBJ1-1; D call uncertain. There are 12 residues in the CDR3. V shed 6 bases and J shed 7 bases, with 12 bases lying between them. As DNA, the CDR3 is TGTGCCAGCAGCGTAGAGCGGGGTGAAGCTTTCTTT. It yields the protein CASSVERGEAFF.

This chain uses TRBV3-1 (or the pseudogene TRBV3-2) with TRBJ2-3; TRBD2 agrees at 14 bases. After removal of 1 base from V and 5 bases from J, the junction contained 5 bases not matched to a gene. Germline CDR1 and CDR2: LGHDT and YNNKEL (reference sequence). The CDR3 sequence is 17 residues long. The CDR3 reads CASSQGLTSGGGDTQYF. CDR3 bases: TGTGCCAGCAGCCAAGGGCTGACTAGCGGGGGGGGAGATACGCAGTATTTT.

The chain uses TRBV9 and TRBJ2-3, with 7 bases matching TRBD2. The CDR3 spans 17 residues. Germline values: CDR1 SGDLS, CDR2 YYNGEE. V was clipped by 4 bases and J by 0 bases; unmatched bases: 11. The CDR3 DNA reads TGTGCCAGCAGCTTGACTTCGACTAGCACTAGCACAGATACGCAGTATTTT. This translates into CASSLTSTSTSTDTQYF. Filled out from reference TRBV9 and TRBJ2-3, the complete variable domain reads DSGVTQTPKHLITATGQRVTLRCSPRSGDLSVYWYQQSLDQGLQFLIQYYNGEERAKGNILERFSAQQFPDLHSELNLSSLELGDSALYFCASSLTSTSTSTDTQYFGPGTRLTVL.

The V call is TRBV4-3, the J call TRBJ2-1; 10 nucleotides align to TRBD2. This CDR3 has 15 residues. Germline V CDR1 and CDR2: LGHNA, YSLEER. V lost 4 bases to trimming and J lost 3 bases; unmatched junction nucleotides: 3. The CDR3 region has the DNA TGCGCCAGCAGCCCTGGACTAGCGGTCTACAATGAGCAGTTCTTC. Its translation is CASSPGLAVYNEQFF.

The chain recombines TRBV7-9 with TRBJ2-2; the match to TRBD1 covers 9 bases. CDR1 and CDR2 (germline): SEHNR, FQNEAQ (reference sequence). J gave up 6 bases and V 6 bases, and 17 bases lay outside the gene matches. The CDR3 is made up of 18 amino acids. In DNA form, the CDR3 reads TGTGCCAGCAGACTCGGCCGGAGTGGGACAGGGTCGTCCGGGGAGCTGTTTTTT. It specifies CASRLGRSGTGSSGELFF.

The chain joins TRBV7-3 to TRBJ1-2; D gene uncertain. There are 10 residues in the CDR3. Germline V gives CDR1 SGHTA, CDR2 FQGTGA. The V end was cut by 5 bases, the J end by 9 bases, with 7 bases between. The CDR3 sequence is CASSLPRYTF. The CDR3 nucleotides read TGTGCCAGCAGCCTTCCCCGCTACACCTTC. Full variable domain (rest looked up from reference TRBV7-3 and TRBJ1-2): GAGVSQTPSNKVTEKGKYVELRCDPISGHTALYWYRQSLGQGPEFLIYFQGTGAADDSGLPNDRFFAVRPEGSVSTLKIQRTERGDSAVYLCASSLPRYTFGSGTRLTVV.

V gene TRBV28 combines with J gene TRBJ2-5, with 7 bases aligning to TRBD1. Germline V gene lookup returns CDR1 MDHEN and CDR2 SYDVKM. With V trimmed by 4 bases and J by 6 bases, 11 bases remained unmatched. This CDR3 is 15 amino acids long. Here the CDR3 DNA reads TGTGCCAGCAGTTCGCCGCGAACAGGGGCACAGACCCAGTACTTC. This codes for CASSSPRTGAQTQYF.

The chain's CDR3 is CASSLLPSGNTIYF. The CDR3 nucleotides are TGTGCCAGCAGCCTTCTCCCCTCTGGAAACACCATATATTTT. The chain employs TRBV14 and TRBJ1-3; no firm D call. Per germline, CDR1 SGHDN and CDR2 FVKESK. The V end lost 4 bases, the J end lost 0 bases, and 7 bases lay between the germline ends. This CDR3 spans 14 amino acids.

J is TRBJ1-5 and V is TRBV19; possible D gene TRBD1, 5 bases. Germline values: CDR1 LNHDA, CDR2 SQIVND (reference sequence). The V end lost 3 bases, the J end lost 4 bases, and 13 bases lay between the germline ends. The length of the CDR3 is 15 residues. CDR3 residues: CASSIAAQGNQPQHF. CDR3 DNA: TGTGCCAGTAGTATTGCGGCCCAGGGAAATCAGCCCCAGCATTTT.

V usage is TRBV5-1 and J usage is TRBJ2-6; maybe TRBD2 (6 bases). Germline assignment: CDR1 SGHRS and CDR2 YFSETQ. Trimming left V 0 bases short and J 0 bases short, with 10 bases between. The CDR3 runs 17 residues. Here the CDR3 reads CASSLEAGSSGANVLTF. The CDR3 coding sequence is TGCGCCAGCAGCTTGGAGGCCGGGAGCTCTGGGGCCAACGTCCTGACTTTC.

The chain joins TRBV30 to TRBJ2-7; perhaps TRBD2 as D (5 bases). CDR1 and CDR2 (germline): GTSNPN, SVGIG (reference sequence). V gave up 3 bases and J gave up 5 bases, with 17 bases separating them. There are 14 residues in the CDR3. The CDR3 DNA follows: TGTGCCTGGAGAGGTGTAGGGAGTATCCACGAGCAGTACTTC. Protein product: CAWRGVGSIHEQYF.

CDR3 in DNA: TGTGCCAGCAAGGAGGCAGGGGGCGCAAAAACCTACAATGAGCAGTTCTTC. Its translation: CASKEAGGAKTYNEQFF. The chain uses TRBV2 and TRBJ2-1, with TRBD1 matching 8 bases. This CDR3 comprises 17 residues. Germline CDR1 SNHLY, CDR2 FYNNEI. After removal of 7 bases from V and 2 bases from J, the junction contained 13 bases not matched to a gene.

This clone came up a few times. The J gene is TRBJ1-3, the V gene TRBV9; D is unclear. CDR1 and CDR2 from the germline V gene are SGDLS and YYNGEE. V gave up 0 bases and J gave up 0 bases, with 7 bases separating them. The CDR3 totals 15 residues. This chain's CDR3 is CASSVGAASGNTIYF. The CDR3 nucleotides are TGTGCCAGCAGCGTAGGGGCAGCCTCTGGAAACACCATATATTTT.

The rearrangement joins TRBV2 to TRBJ2-2, with 8 positions matching TRBD2. Germline V gives CDR1 SNHLY, CDR2 FYNNEI. This CDR3 contains 15 residues. V lost 9 bases to trimming and J lost 3 bases; unmatched junction nucleotides: 9. The CDR3 DNA is TGTGCCAGGAGATTCACTAGCGGACACACCGGGGAGCTGTTTTTT. It specifies CARRFTSGHTGELFF. Variable domain in full (rest from reference TRBV2 and TRBJ2-2): EPEVTQTPSHQVTQMGQEVILRCVPISNHLYFYWYRQILGQKVEFLVSFYNNEISEKSEIFDDQFSVERPDGSNFTLKIRSTKLEDSAMYFCARRFTSGHTGELFFGEGSRLTVL.

The V gene is TRBV28, the J gene TRBJ1-1; 8 positions match TRBD1. The CDR3 runs to 16 residues. Germline values: CDR1 MDHEN, CDR2 SYDVKM. V lost 8 bases to trimming and J lost 1 base; unmatched junction nucleotides: 12. The CDR3 DNA reads as TGTGCCAGCTCGACAGGGGTCTTCCCCGGGAACACTGAAGCTTTCTTT. Protein sequence: CASSTGVFPGNTEAFF.

The gene calls are TRBV11-2 and TRBJ1-2, with D maybe TRBD1 (5 bases). Germline V lookup: CDR1 SGHAT, CDR2 FQNNGV. V gave up 6 bases and J gave up 4 bases, with 15 bases separating them. The CDR3 spans 14 residues. The CDR3 spells CASRSWGRTYGYTF. CDR3 sequence (DNA): TGTGCCAGCAGGTCCTGGGGCAGGACCTATGGCTACACCTTC.

The chain combines TRBV7-6 with TRBJ1-6; D gene ambiguous. V shed 5 bases and J shed 0 bases, with 11 bases lying between them. This CDR3 contains 16 residues. CDR1 is SGHVS, CDR2 FNYEAQ, per germline. The DNA for the CDR3 is TGTGCCAGCAGCCCCGGACTGAGCTCCTATAATTCACCCCTCCACTTT. Translated: CASSPGLSSYNSPLHF.

The V and J genes are TRBV30 and TRBJ1-5; TRBD1 aligns across 9 bases. Germline loops: CDR1 GTSNPN, CDR2 SVGIG (reference sequence). The CDR3 sequence is 17 residues long. V trimming: 1 base; J trimming: 1 base; junction bases outside the gene matches: 8. The CDR3 DNA reads TGTGCCTGGAGTGAGGGAAGGACAGGGGAAAGCAATCAGCCCCAGCATTTT. It specifies CAWSEGRTGESNQPQHF.

The V call is TRBV4-2, the J call TRBJ2-5; 10 bases are a match to TRBD2. Trimming at V came to 1 base and at J to 3 bases, leaving 5 bases not matched to a gene. Germline assignment: CDR1 LGHNA and CDR2 YNFKEQ. The CDR3 runs to 16 residues. CDR3 sequence: CASSQASSGGKETQYF. The CDR3 region has the DNA TGTGCCAGCAGCCAAGCCTCTAGCGGGGGTAAAGAGACCCAGTACTTC.

CDR3: CASSVGSIETKNIQYF. Here the CDR3 DNA reads TGTGCCAGCAGCGTAGGTAGCATCGAAACCAAAAACATTCAGTACTTC. This chain joins TRBV9 and TRBJ2-4; D unresolved. The CDR3 extends over 16 amino acids. CDR1 SGDLS and CDR2 YYNGEE come from the germline V gene. Trimming took off 0 bases at V and 2 bases at J, with 12 bases between the two ends. The complete variable domain, with remaining parts taken from reference TRBV9 and TRBJ2-4, reads DSGVTQTPKHLITATGQRVTLRCSPRSGDLSVYWYQQSLDQGLQFLIQYYNGEERAKGNILERFSAQQFPDLHSELNLSSLELGDSALYFCASSVGSIETKNIQYFGAGTRLSVL.

This chain uses TRBV2 with TRBJ1-2; D perhaps matches TRBD1 (5 bases). Trimming left V 8 bases short and J 5 bases short, with 18 bases between. Germline V lookup: CDR1 SNHLY, CDR2 FYNNEI. CDR3 length: 14 amino acids. The CDR3 nucleotides read TGTGCCAGCTCCTTATTAGACAGTTGGTATGGCTACACCTTC. Its protein product is CASSLLDSWYGYTF.

The chain is built from TRBV2 and TRBJ1-2; perhaps TRBD1 as D (6 bases). CDR3 length equals 15 residues. Trimming pared 3 bases from V and 4 bases from J, leaving 15 bases between. In germline, CDR1 is SNHLY, CDR2 FYNNEI. CDR3 nucleotides: TGTGCCAGCAGTGAGAACAGGGACGGAATCTATGGCTACACCTTC. Amino acid sequence: CASSENRDGIYGYTF. Using reference TRBV2 and TRBJ1-2 for the parts outside the CDR3, the full variable domain is EPEVTQTPSHQVTQMGQEVILRCVPISNHLYFYWYRQILGQKVEFLVSFYNNEISEKSEIFDDQFSVERPDGSNFTLKIRSTKLEDSAMYFCASSENRDGIYGYTFGSGTRLTVV.

This clone was detected a few times. This chain uses TRBV6-1 with TRBJ2-7, with 9 bases identical to TRBD1. CDR3 length: 14 residues. Per germline, CDR1 MNHNS and CDR2 SASEGT. Trimming cost V 2 bases and J 5 bases; bases outside gene matches: 4. DNA for the CDR3: TGTGCCAGCAGTGAAATGGGACAGGGCAACGAGCAGTACTTC. Translation gives CASSEMGQGNEQYF.

This chain joins TRBV19 and TRBJ1-1, with TRBD1 matching over 8 bases. This CDR3 spans 13 amino acids. The V segment lost 7 bases and the J segment 6 bases; nucleotides outside the gene matches: 7. CDR1 and CDR2 (germline): LNHDA, SQIVND (reference sequence). The CDR3: CASTLWGQAEAFF. In nucleotides, the CDR3 is TGTGCCAGTACCCTTTGGGGACAGGCTGAAGCTTTCTTT. Drawing the rest from reference TRBV19 and TRBJ1-1, the complete variable domain is DGGITQSPKYLFRKEGQNVTLSCEQNLNHDAMYWYRQDPGQGLRLIYYSQIVNDFQKGDIAEGYSVSREKKESFPLTVTSAQKNPTAFYLCASTLWGQAEAFFGQGTRLTVV.